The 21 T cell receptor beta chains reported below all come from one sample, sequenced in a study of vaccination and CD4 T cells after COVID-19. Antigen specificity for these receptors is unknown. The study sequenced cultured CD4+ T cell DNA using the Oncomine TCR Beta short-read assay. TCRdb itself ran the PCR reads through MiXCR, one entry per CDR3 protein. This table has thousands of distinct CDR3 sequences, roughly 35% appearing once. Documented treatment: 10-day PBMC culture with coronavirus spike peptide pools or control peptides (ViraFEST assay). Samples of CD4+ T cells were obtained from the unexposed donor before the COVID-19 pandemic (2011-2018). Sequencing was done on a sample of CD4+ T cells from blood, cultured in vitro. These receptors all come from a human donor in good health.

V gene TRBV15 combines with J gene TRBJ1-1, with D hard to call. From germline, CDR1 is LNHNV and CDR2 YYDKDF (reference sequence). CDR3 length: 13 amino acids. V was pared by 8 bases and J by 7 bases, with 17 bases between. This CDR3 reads CATGNVGGIEAFF. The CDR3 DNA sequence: TGTGCCACCGGTAACGTTGGAGGAATTGAAGCTTTCTTT.

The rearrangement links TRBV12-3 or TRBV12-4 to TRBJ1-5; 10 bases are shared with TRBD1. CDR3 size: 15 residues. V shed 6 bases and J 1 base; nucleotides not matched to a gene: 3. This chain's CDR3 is CASRRDRGSNQPQHF. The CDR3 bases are TGTGCCAGCAGGAGGGACAGGGGAAGCAATCAGCCCCAGCATTTT.

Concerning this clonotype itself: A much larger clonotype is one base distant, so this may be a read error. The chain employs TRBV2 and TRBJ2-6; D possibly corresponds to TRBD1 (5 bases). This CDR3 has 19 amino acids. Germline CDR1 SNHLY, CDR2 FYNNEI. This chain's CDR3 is CASRKGLVVPGPGADVLTF. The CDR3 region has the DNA TGTGCCAGCAGGAAGGGATTGGTAGTGCCAGGGCCTGGGGCCGACGTCCTGACTTTC. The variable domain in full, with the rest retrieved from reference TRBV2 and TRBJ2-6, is EPEVTQTPSHQVTQMGQEVILRCVPISNHLYFYWYRQILGQKVEFLVSFYNNEISEKSEIFDDQFSVERPDGSNFTLKIRSTKLEDSAMYFCASRKGLVVPGPGADVLTFGAGSRLTVL.

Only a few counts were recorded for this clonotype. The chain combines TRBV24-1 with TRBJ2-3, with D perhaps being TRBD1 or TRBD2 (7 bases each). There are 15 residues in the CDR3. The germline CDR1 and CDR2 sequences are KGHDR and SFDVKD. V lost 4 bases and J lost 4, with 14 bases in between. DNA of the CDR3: TGTGCCACCAGTGACTCAGGGGGGGTGCCAGATACGCAGTATTTT. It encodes CATSDSGGVPDTQYF.

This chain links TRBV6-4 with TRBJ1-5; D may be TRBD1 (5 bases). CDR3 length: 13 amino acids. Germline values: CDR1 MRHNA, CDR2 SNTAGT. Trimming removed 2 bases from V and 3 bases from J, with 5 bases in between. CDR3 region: CASSDGHNQPQHF. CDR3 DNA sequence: TGTGCCAGCAGTGACGGACACAATCAGCCCCAGCATTTT.

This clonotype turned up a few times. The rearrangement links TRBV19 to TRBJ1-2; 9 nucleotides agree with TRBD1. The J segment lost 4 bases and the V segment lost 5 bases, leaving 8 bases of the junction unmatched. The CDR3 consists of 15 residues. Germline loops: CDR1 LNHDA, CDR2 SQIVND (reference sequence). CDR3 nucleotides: TGTGCCAGTAGTGCTCCGGGACAGGGCCCCTATGGCTACACCTTC. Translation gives CASSAPGQGPYGYTF.

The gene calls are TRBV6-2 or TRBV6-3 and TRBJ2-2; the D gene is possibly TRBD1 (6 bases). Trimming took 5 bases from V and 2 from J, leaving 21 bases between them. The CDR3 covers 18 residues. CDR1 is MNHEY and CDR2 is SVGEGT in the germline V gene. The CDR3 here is CASSDALSGQSNTGELFF. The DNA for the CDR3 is TGTGCCAGCAGTGACGCCCTAAGCGGACAGAGCAACACCGGGGAGCTGTTTTTT.

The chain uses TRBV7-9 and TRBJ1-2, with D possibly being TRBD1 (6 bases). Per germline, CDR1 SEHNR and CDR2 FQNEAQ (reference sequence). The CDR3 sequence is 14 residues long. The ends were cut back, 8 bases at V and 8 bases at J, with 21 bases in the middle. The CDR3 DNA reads TGTGCCAGCGGTCGGGACAACGCCGCTTCCGGCTACACCTTC. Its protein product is CASGRDNAASGYTF.

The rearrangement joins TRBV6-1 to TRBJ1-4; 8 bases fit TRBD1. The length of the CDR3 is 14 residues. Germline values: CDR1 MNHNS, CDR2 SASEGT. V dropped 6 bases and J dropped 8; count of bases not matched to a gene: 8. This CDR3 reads CASSPRQGREKLFF. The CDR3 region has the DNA TGTGCCAGCAGCCCAAGACAGGGGCGAGAAAAACTGTTTTTT.

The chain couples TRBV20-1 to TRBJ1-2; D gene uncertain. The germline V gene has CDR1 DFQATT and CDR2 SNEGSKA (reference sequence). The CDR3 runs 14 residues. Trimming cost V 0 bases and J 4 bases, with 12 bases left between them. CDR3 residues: CSAREGSVGYGYTF. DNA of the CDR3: TGCAGTGCTAGAGAGGGGTCCGTAGGCTATGGCTACACCTTC.

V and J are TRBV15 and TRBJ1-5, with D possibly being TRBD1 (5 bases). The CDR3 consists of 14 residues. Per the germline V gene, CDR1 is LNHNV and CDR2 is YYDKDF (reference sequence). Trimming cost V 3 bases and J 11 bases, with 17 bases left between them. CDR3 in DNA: TGTGCCACCAGCAGGGGAGGCACGGGACTGTCCCAGCATTTT. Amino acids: CATSRGGTGLSQHF.

The CDR3 loop reads CASSIAPGIASQGYTF. CDR3 nucleotides: TGTGCCAGTAGTATTGCTCCCGGGATTGCAAGTCAGGGCTACACCTTC. This rearrangement joins TRBV19 to TRBJ1-2; D is uncertain. Trimming stripped 3 bases from V and 8 bases from J, with 22 bases between. The CDR3 totals 16 residues. Per germline, CDR1 LNHDA and CDR2 SQIVND (reference sequence).

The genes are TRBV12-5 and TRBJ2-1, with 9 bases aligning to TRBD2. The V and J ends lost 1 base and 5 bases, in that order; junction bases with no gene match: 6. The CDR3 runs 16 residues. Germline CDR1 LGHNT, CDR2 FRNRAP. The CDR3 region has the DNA TGTGCTAGTGGTTTGGGGAGCGGGGGGTGGAACAATGAGCAGTTCTTC. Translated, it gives CASGLGSGGWNNEQFF.

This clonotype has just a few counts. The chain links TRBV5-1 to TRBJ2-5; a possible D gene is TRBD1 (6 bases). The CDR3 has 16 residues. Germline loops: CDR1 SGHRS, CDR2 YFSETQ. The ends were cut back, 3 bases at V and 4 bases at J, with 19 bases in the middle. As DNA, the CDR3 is TGCGCCAGCAGCTCCCGGACTGGGACACCTCGAGAGACCCAGTACTTC. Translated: CASSSRTGTPRETQYF.

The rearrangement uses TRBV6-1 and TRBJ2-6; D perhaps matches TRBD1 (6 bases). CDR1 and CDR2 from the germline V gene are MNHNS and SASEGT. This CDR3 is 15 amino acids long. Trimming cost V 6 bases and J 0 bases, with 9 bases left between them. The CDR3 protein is CASSLRGSGANVLTF. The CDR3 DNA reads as TGTGCCAGCAGCCTCAGGGGCTCTGGGGCCAACGTCCTGACTTTC.

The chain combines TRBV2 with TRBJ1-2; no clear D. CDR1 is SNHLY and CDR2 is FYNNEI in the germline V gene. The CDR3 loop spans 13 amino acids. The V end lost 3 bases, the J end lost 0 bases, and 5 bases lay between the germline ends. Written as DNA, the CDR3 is TGTGCCAGCAGTGACGGAGCTAACTATGGCTACACCTTC. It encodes CASSDGANYGYTF.

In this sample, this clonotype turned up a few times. This chain's CDR3 is CASSYRLGQAGGYTF. Here the CDR3 DNA reads TGTGCCAGCAGTTACCGCCTTGGGCAGGCCGGTGGCTACACCTTC. This chain links TRBV6-5 with TRBJ1-2; no firm D call. Germline assignment: CDR1 MNHEY and CDR2 SVGAGI. The CDR3 is made up of 15 amino acids. Trimming stripped 2 bases from V and 7 bases from J, with 17 bases between.

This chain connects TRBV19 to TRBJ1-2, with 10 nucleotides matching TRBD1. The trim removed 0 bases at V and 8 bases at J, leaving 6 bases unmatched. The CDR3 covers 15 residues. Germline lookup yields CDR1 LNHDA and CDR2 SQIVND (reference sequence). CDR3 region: CASSIESGDRGGYTF. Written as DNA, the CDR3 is TGTGCCAGTAGTATAGAATCGGGGGACAGGGGAGGCTACACCTTC.

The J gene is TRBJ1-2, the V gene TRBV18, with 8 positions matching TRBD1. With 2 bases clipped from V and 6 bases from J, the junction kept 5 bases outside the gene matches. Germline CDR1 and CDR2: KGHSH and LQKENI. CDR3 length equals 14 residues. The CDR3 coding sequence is TGTGCCAGCTCACCAGAACACAGGGGGGATGGCTACACCTTC. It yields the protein CASSPEHRGDGYTF.

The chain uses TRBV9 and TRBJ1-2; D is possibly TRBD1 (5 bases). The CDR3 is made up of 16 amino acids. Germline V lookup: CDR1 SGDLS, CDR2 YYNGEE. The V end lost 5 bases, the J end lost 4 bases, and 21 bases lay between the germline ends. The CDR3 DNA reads TGTGCCAGCAGTGTTGACAGTTATGGTGGGGGCTATGGCTACACCTTC. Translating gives CASSVDSYGGGYGYTF.

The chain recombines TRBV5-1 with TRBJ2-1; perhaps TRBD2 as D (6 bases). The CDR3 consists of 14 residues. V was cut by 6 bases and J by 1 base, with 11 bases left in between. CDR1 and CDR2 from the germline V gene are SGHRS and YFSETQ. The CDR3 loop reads CASTGTWSYNEQFF. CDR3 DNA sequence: TGCGCCAGCACCGGGACTTGGTCCTACAATGAGCAGTTCTTC.